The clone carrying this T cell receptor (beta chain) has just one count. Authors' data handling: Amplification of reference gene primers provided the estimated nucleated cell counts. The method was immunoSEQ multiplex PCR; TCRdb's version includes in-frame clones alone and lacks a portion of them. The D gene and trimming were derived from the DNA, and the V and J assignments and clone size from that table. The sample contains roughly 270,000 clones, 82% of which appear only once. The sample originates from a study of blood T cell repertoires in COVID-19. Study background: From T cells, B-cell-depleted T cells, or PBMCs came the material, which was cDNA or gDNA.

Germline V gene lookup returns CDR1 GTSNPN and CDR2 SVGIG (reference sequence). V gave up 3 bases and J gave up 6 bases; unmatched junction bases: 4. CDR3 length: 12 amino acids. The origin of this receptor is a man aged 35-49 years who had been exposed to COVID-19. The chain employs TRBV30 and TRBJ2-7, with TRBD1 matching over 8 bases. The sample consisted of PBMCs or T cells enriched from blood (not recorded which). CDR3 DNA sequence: TGTGCCTGGAGCTTCGGGACAGGCGAGCAGTACTTC. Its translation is CAWSFGTGEQYF.